The 4 T cell receptor beta chains in this list originate from one sample, sequenced in a study of T cells in women clearing cervical HPV infection. The data were produced by immunoSEQ multiplex PCR, yet TCRdb's version contains in-frame clones alone and is incomplete. There are some 32,000 clones in the sample, with approximately 2.8% held by the top ten. The sequencing sample was made of blood buffy coat. The receptors derive from a woman between 18 and 75 years old with a cervical HPV16 infection that either progressed to CIN3+ or cleared (not recorded which).

The CDR3 reads CASSLQGAGELFF. Incomplete CDR3 DNA: TGTGCCAGCAGCTTACAGGGGGCCGGGGAG. The genes are TRBV11-1 and TRBJ2-2; 7 bases line up with TRBD1. The sequence runs out 3 residues before the end of the CDR3; the remainder is reconstructed from the germline J gene. The junction had 0 bases not matched to a gene; V was cut back by 2 bases and J by 6 bases. CDR1 and CDR2 (germline): SGHAT, FQDESV (reference sequence). This CDR3 is 13 amino acids long.

With regard to this clone: Read data end 3 residues before the CDR3 end; the end is taken from the germline J gene. The gene calls are TRBV7-9 and TRBJ2-7; TRBD1 agrees at 8 bases. CDR1 and CDR2 from the germline V gene are SEHNR and FQNEAQ (reference sequence). The CDR3 sequence is 14 residues long. Trimming took 5 bases from V and 4 from J; bases not matched to a gene: 7. CDR3 DNA, as far as it was read: TGTGCCAGCAGCCGGGACAGGACTTCTTACGAG. Translating it yields CASSRDRTSYE. The CDR3 in full is CASSRDRTSYEQYF.

A remark on this clone: Coverage ceases 3 residues before the CDR3 finishes, and the germline J gene fills in the end. The chain links TRBV20-1 to TRBJ2-7; perhaps TRBD1 as D (5 bases). The CDR3 totals 17 residues. Germline loops: CDR1 DFQATT, CDR2 SNEGSKA (reference sequence). Trimming removed 0 bases from V and 2 bases from J, with 20 bases in between. CDR3 DNA (partial): TGCAGTGCTAGAGATAGCTTCGCCTCGGCAGGGCCCTACGAG. It translates to CSARDSFASAGPYE. The full CDR3 reads CSARDSFASAGPYEQYF.

As regards this clone: The read falls 3 residues short of the CDR3 end, and the missing part is taken from the germline J gene. The chain is built from TRBV7-2 and TRBJ2-5; 8 positions agree with TRBD2. V was pared by 5 bases and J by 5 bases, with 7 bases of the junction left unmatched. The CDR3 length is 14 residues. Germline assignment: CDR1 SGHTA and CDR2 FQGNSA. The sequenced part of the CDR3 DNA is TGTGCCAGCAGCCTTGAGCGGGGGCGGGAGACC. Translated, it gives CASSLERGRET. The full-length CDR3 reads as CASSLERGRETQYF.